This T cell receptor beta chain was captured in a study of cytomegalovirus exposure and HLA in healthy donors. It was with 60 Vbeta and 13 Jbeta primers that the PCR ran. Produced via immunoSEQ multiplex PCR; TCRdb's table is partial and in-frame only. The sample contains about 100,000 clones, 63% of which appear only once. This CDR3 has 14 residues. Germline V gene sequence: CDR1 SNHLY, CDR2 FYNNEI. Trimming took 1 base from V and 0 from J, leaving 7 bases between them. Study results and caveats: A later analysis linked a missense DCLRE1C variant to TCR beta V- and J-gene trimming. Listed as cytomegalovirus-associated were roughly 180 TCR beta chains.

Participants comprised healthy donors of bone marrow. About this clone itself: Antigen: not known.

The clonotype originates from a human donor in good health. Source material: PBMCs. The chain links TRBV2 to TRBJ2-7; D perhaps matches TRBD1 (5 bases). The CDR3 sequence is CASSEEGFSYEQYF. The CDR3 region has the DNA TGTGCCAGCAGTGAAGAGGGGTTCTCCTACGAGCAGTACTTC.